Listed below are T cell receptor beta chains from one sample, sequenced in a study of blood T cells in healthy people across ages. One entry per CDR3 protein, called by TCRdb with MiXCR from the 5' RACE reads. The table lists 1.2 million to 1.5 million distinct CDR3 sequences, 42% of them singletons, with approximately 7.9% in the top ten. The sample taken for sequencing was blood. Every receptor here comes from a woman aged 18 to 35 in good health. Both conserved end residues are part of each CDR3. A D gene is named only where the DNA matches it firmly. Clone size is not always given. Where it is, it says once, few, many or a class for expanded clones.

clone size: .
D gene: .
J gene: TRBJ1-1
V gene: TRBV9
CDR3 DNA: TGTGCCAGCAGCGCCCCGGGAACCCAGGGCACTGAAGCTTTCTTT
CDR3 protein: CASSAPGTQGTEAFF

clone size: .
D gene: TRBD1
J gene: TRBJ2-5
V gene: TRBV29-1
CDR3 DNA: TGCAGCGTCGGGACAGGGGGCGCGGAGACCCAGTACTTC
CDR3 protein: CSVGTGGAETQYF

clone size: .
D gene: TRBD1
J gene: TRBJ1-2
V gene: TRBV3-1
CDR3 DNA: TGTGCCAGCAGCCAAGCAGGGGGCAATGGCTATGGCTACACCTTC
CDR3 protein: CASSQAGGNGYGYTF

clone size: .
D gene: .
J gene: TRBJ2-3
V gene: TRBV20-1
CDR3 DNA: TGCAGTGCTAGAGCCGGGGTGGCTAGCATGGGGACAGATACGCAGTATTTT
CDR3 protein: CSARAGVASMGTDTQYF

clone size: .
D gene: TRBD1
J gene: TRBJ1-1
V gene: TRBV6-5
CDR3 DNA: TGTGCCAGCAGTTATGTGGGACAGGGGAAAAACACTGAAGCTTTCTTT
CDR3 protein: CASSYVGQGKNTEAFF

clone size: .
D gene: .
J gene: TRBJ2-1
V gene: TRBV20-1
CDR3 DNA: TGCAGTGCTACAGGGTACAATGAGCAGTTCTTC
CDR3 protein: CSATGYNEQFF

clone size: .
D gene: .
J gene: TRBJ2-3
V gene: TRBV5-1
CDR3 DNA: TGCGCCAGCAGCCCCGAGGGGGAGGTTCCAGATACGCAGTATTTT
CDR3 protein: CASSPEGEVPDTQYF

clone size: few
D gene: .
J gene: TRBJ1-4
V gene: TRBV20-1
CDR3 DNA: TGCAGTGCTAGAGACGAGGGTATTGTTGAAAAACTGTTTTTT
CDR3 protein: CSARDEGIVEKLFF

clone size: .
D gene: .
J gene: TRBJ2-5
V gene: TRBV19
CDR3 DNA: TGTGCCAGTAGTATTATGGAACGGGAGACCCAGTACTTC
CDR3 protein: CASSIMERETQYF

clone size: many
D gene: .
J gene: TRBJ1-2
V gene: TRBV27
CDR3 DNA: TGTGCCAGCAGTCTGGAGGGGAGCTATGGCTACACCTTC
CDR3 protein: CASSLEGSYGYTF

clone size: .
D gene: TRBD1
J gene: TRBJ2-4
V gene: TRBV6-6
CDR3 DNA: TGTGCCAGCAGACGACAGGGCAACAATGAGCAGTACTTC
CDR3 protein: CASRRQGNNEQYF

clone size: .
D gene: .
J gene: TRBJ2-7
V gene: TRBV7-2
CDR3 DNA: TGTGCCAGCAGCTTAGGAGGCCCCTTCCAGAAGCAGTACTTC
CDR3 protein: CASSLGGPFQKQYF

clone size: .
D gene: .
J gene: TRBJ2-7
V gene: TRBV6-2/TRBV6-3
CDR3 DNA: TGTGCCAGCAGTTACTCGCGGGCCACAACCCTCTACGAGCAGTACTTC
CDR3 protein: CASSYSRATTLYEQYF

clone size: few
D gene: TRBD1
J gene: TRBJ2-5
V gene: TRBV3-1
CDR3 DNA: TGTGCCAGCAGCCATATGGGACAGTCCTACGGGGAGACCCAGTACTTC
CDR3 protein: CASSHMGQSYGETQYF

clone size: few
D gene: .
J gene: TRBJ2-3
V gene: TRBV25-1
CDR3 DNA: TGTGCCAGCAGTGCCTTTGAGTTTGCGGCAGATACGCAGTATTTT
CDR3 protein: CASSAFEFAADTQYF

clone size: .
D gene: .
J gene: TRBJ2-5
V gene: TRBV12-3/TRBV12-4
CDR3 DNA: TGTGCCAGCAGTGGATGGGGAGCAGAGACCCAGTACTTC
CDR3 protein: CASSGWGAETQYF

clone size: few
D gene: .
J gene: TRBJ2-5
V gene: TRBV6-6
CDR3 DNA: TGTGCCAGCAGTTACGAGGACAGAACCTACCAAGAGACCCAGTACTTC
CDR3 protein: CASSYEDRTYQETQYF

clone size: .
D gene: TRBD2
J gene: TRBJ2-5
V gene: TRBV7-2
CDR3 DNA: TGTGCCAGCAGCCCCGGGACTAGCGGGGGGTGGCAAGAGACCCAGTACTTC
CDR3 protein: CASSPGTSGGWQETQYF

clone size: few
D gene: TRBD1
J gene: TRBJ1-1
V gene: TRBV3-1
CDR3 DNA: TGTGCCAGCAGCCATACAGGGGGGAACACTGAAGCTTTCTTT
CDR3 protein: CASSHTGGNTEAFF

clone size: .
D gene: TRBD1
J gene: TRBJ1-1
V gene: TRBV12-3/TRBV12-4
CDR3 DNA: TGTGCCAGCACCGCAGGGGGCGCGGGCACTGAAGCTTTCTTT
CDR3 protein: CASTAGGAGTEAFF

clone size: .
D gene: TRBD1
J gene: TRBJ2-4
V gene: TRBV9
CDR3 DNA: TGTGCCAGCAGCGCCACGGGACAGGGAAAGGCCAAAAACATTCAGTACTTC
CDR3 protein: CASSATGQGKAKNIQYF

clone size: .
D gene: TRBD2
J gene: TRBJ2-3
V gene: TRBV5-1
CDR3 DNA: TGCGCCAGCAGCTCCCCCTCGCTAGCGGGAAGTAGGGATACGCAGTATTTT
CDR3 protein: CASSSPSLAGSRDTQYF

clone size: few
D gene: TRBD2
J gene: TRBJ2-1
V gene: TRBV20-1
CDR3 DNA: TGCAGTGCTAGCGTGATTAGCGGGAACTACAATGAGCAGTTCTTC
CDR3 protein: CSASVISGNYNEQFF

clone size: few
D gene: TRBD1
J gene: TRBJ1-2
V gene: TRBV3-1
CDR3 DNA: TGTGCCAGCAGCCGACAGGGGGGGGACTATGGCTACACCTTC
CDR3 protein: CASSRQGGDYGYTF

clone size: .
D gene: .
J gene: TRBJ2-3
V gene: TRBV27
CDR3 DNA: TGTGCCAGCAGCCCAGTAGCGCGGTACACAGATACGCGGTATTTT
CDR3 protein: CASSPVARYTDTRYF

clone size: .
D gene: TRBD2
J gene: TRBJ2-3
V gene: TRBV6-2/TRBV6-3
CDR3 DNA: TGTGCCAGCAGTCGTTACGGAGCGGGAGGTAACACAGATACGCAGTATTTT
CDR3 protein: CASSRYGAGGNTDTQYF

clone size: .
D gene: .
J gene: TRBJ2-5
V gene: TRBV7-9
CDR3 DNA: TGTGCCAGCAGCTTAAAGGTGGCAGCCGAAGGGGAGACCCAGTACTTC
CDR3 protein: CASSLKVAAEGETQYF

clone size: .
D gene: .
J gene: TRBJ2-3
V gene: TRBV30
CDR3 DNA: TGTGCCTGGAGTGTTACTAGGGATACGCAGTATTTT
CDR3 protein: CAWSVTRDTQYF

clone size: .
D gene: .
J gene: TRBJ2-7
V gene: TRBV6-5
CDR3 DNA: TGTGCCAGCAGTGACGGACCCGGTTACGAGCAGTACTTC
CDR3 protein: CASSDGPGYEQYF

clone size: few
D gene: .
J gene: TRBJ2-7
V gene: TRBV2
CDR3 DNA: TGTGCCAGCTGCAGGCAGGAAAATTACGAGCAGTACTTC
CDR3 protein: CASCRQENYEQYF

clone size: few
D gene: .
J gene: TRBJ1-6
V gene: TRBV6-2/TRBV6-3
CDR3 DNA: TGTGCCAGCAGGGACGGGAATAATTCACCCCTCCACTTT
CDR3 protein: CASRDGNNSPLHF